This TCR beta chain emerged from a study of blood T cell repertoires in COVID-19. About the research overall: Sites in the United States, Italy and Spain provided acute and convalescent COVID-19 samples. The cDNA or gDNA used as material had been derived from T cells, B-cell-depleted T cells, or PBMCs.

This clone was picked up a small number of times. The CDR3 contains 15 residues. CDR1 and CDR2 from the germline V gene are GTSNPN and SVGIG (reference sequence). J lost 4 bases, V lost 3 bases, and 9 bases had no gene match. Data came from immunoSEQ multiplex PCR; TCRdb stores just in-frame clones and leaves some out. The sample lists roughly 75,000 clones, approximately 74% occurring once. V gene TRBV30 combines with J gene TRBJ1-5, with 7 bases that match TRBD1. The TCR originated in a human donor with acute or convalescent COVID-19. The donor label of this sample is uncertain. The specimen was peripheral blood. The CDR3: CAWSSRQGPNQPQHF. For the CDR3, the DNA is TGTGCCTGGAGCAGCCGACAGGGCCCGAATCAGCCCCAGCATTTT. The whole variable domain, remainder taken from reference TRBV30 and TRBJ1-5, is SQTIHQWPATLVQPVGSPLSLECTVEGTSNPNLYWYRQAAGRGLQLLFYSVGIGQISSEVPQNLSASRPQDRQFILSSKKLLLSDSGFYLCAWSSRQGPNQPQHFGDGTRLSIL.